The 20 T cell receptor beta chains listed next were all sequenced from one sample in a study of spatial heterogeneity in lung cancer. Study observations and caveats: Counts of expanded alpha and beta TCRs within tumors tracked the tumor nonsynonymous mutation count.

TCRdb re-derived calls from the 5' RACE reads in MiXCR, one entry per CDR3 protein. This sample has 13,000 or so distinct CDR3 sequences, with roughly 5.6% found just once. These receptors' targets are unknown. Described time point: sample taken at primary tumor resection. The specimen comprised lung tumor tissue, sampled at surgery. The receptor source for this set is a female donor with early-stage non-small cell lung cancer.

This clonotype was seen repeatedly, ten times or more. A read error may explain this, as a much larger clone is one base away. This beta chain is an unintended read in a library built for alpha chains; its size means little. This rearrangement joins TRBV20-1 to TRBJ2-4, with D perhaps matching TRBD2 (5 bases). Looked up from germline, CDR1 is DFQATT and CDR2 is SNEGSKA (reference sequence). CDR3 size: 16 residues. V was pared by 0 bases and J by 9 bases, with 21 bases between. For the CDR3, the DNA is TGCAGTGCTAGAGAGGAAGGCCGGGCTGAGGGCTCCATTCAGTACTTC. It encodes CSAREEGRAEGSIQYF.

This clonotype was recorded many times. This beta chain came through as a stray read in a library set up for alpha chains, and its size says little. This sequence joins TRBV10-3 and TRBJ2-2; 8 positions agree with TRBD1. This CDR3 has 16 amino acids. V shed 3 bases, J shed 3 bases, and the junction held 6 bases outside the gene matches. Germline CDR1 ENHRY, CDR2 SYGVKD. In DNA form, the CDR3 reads TGTGCCATCAGTGATCCAGGGGGCACGGACACCGGGGAGCTGTTTTTT. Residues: CAISDPGGTDTGELFF.

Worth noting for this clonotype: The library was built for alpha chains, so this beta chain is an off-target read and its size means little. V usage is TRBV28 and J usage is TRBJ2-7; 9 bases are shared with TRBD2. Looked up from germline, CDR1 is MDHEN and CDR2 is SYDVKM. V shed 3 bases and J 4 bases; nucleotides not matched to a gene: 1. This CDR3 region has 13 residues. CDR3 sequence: CASSFTSGYEQYF. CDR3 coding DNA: TGTGCCAGCAGTTTTACTAGCGGGTACGAGCAGTACTTC.

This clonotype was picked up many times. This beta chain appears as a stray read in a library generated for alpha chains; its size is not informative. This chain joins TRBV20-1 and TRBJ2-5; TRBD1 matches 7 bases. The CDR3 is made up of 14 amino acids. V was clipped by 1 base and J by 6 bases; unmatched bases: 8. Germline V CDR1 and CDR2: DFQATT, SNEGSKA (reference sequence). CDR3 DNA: TGCAGTGCTAGAGCGGGACAGACCTTGAAGACCCAGTACTTC. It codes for CSARAGQTLKTQYF.

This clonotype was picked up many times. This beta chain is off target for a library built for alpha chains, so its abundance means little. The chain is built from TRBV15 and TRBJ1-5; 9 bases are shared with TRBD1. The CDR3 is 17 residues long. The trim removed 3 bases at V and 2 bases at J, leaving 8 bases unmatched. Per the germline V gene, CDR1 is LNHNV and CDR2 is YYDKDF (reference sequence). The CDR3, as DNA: TGTGCCACCAGCAGCGGTCTAAGGACAGGGGGCAATCAGCCCCAGCATTTT. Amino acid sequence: CATSSGLRTGGNQPQHF.

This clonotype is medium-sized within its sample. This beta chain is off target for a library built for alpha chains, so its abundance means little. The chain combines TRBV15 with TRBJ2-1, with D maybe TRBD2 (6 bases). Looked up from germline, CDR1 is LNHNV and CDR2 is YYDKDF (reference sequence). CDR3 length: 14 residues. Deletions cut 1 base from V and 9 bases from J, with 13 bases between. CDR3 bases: TGTGCCACCAGCAGAGCCCCGGACTACCCTGAGCAGTTCTTC. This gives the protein CATSRAPDYPEQFF.

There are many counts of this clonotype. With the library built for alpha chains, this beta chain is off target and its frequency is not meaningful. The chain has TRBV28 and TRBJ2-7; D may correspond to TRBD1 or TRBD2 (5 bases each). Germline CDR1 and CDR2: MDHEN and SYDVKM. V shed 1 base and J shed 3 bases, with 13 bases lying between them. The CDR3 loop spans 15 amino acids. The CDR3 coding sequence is TGTGCCAGCAGTTTATCCTCGGGGACCAACTACGAGCAGTACTTC. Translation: CASSLSSGTNYEQYF. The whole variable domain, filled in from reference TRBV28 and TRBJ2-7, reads DVKVTQSSRYLVKRTGEKVFLECVQDMDHENMFWYRQDPGLGLRLIYFSYDVKMKEKGDIPEGYSVSREKKERFSLILESASTNQTSMYLCASSLSSGTNYEQYFGPGTRLTVT.

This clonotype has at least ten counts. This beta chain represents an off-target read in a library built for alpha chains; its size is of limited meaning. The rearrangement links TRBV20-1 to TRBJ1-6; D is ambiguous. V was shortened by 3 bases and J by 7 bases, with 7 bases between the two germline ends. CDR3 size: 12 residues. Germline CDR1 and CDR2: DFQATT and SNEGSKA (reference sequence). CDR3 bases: TGCAGTGCTAGGGGCGGGAATTCACCCCTCCACTTT. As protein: CSARGGNSPLHF.

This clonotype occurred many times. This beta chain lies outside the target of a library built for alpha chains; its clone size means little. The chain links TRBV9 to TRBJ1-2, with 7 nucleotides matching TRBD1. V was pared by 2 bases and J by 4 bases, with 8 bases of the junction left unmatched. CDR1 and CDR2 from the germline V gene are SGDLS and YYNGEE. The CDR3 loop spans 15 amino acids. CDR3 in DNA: TGTGCCAGCAGCGTTCAGGGGGGAGAAAGCTATGGCTACACCTTC. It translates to CASSVQGGESYGYTF.

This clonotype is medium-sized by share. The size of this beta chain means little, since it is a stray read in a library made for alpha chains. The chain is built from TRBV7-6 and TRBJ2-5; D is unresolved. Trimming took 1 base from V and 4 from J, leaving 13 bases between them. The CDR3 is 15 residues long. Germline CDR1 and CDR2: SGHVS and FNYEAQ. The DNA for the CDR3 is TGTGCCAGCAGCTTAGGAGCCAGCAAAGGAGAGACCCAGTACTTC. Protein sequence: CASSLGASKGETQYF.

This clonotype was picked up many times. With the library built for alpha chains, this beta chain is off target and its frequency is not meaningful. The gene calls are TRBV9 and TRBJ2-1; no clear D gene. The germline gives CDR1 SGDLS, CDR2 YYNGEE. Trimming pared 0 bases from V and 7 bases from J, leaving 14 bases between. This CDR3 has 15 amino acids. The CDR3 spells CASSVEPARRNEQFF. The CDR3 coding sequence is TGTGCCAGCAGCGTAGAGCCTGCTCGACGGAATGAGCAGTTCTTC.

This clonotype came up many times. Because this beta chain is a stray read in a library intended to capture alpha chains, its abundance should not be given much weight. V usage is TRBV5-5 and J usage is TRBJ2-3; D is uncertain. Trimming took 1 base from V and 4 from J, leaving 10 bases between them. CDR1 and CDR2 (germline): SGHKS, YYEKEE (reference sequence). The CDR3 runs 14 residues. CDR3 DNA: TGTGCCAGCAGCTTGTTTGGGATTGCAGATACGCAGTATTTT. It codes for CASSLFGIADTQYF.

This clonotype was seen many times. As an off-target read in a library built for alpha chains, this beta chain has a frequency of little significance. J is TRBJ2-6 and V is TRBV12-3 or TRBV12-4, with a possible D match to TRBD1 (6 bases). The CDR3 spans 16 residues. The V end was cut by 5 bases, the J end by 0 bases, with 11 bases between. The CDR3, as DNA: TGTGCCAGCAGTACGGACAGTGGCTCTGGGGCCAACGTCCTGACTTTC. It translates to CASSTDSGSGANVLTF.

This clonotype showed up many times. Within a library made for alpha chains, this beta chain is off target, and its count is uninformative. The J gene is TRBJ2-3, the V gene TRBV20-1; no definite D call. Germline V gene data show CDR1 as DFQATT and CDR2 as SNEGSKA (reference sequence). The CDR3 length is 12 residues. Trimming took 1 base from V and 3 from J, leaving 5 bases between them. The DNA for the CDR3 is TGCAGTGCTAGAGGTCAAACAGATACGCAGTATTTT. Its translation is CSARGQTDTQYF.

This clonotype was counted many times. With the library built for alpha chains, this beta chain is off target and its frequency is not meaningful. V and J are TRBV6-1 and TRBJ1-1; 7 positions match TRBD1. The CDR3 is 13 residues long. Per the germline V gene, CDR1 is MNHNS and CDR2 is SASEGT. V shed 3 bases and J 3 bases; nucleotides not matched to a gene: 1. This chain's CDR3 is CASSDTGDTEAFF. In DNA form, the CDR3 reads TGTGCCAGCAGTGATACAGGGGACACTGAAGCTTTCTTT.

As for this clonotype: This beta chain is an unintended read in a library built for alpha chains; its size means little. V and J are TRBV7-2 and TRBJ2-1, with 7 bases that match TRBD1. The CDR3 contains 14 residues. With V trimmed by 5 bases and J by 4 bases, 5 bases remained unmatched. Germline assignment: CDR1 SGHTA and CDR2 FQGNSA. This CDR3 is CASSVGTAYNEQFF. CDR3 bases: TGTGCCAGCAGCGTAGGGACAGCATACAATGAGCAGTTCTTC.

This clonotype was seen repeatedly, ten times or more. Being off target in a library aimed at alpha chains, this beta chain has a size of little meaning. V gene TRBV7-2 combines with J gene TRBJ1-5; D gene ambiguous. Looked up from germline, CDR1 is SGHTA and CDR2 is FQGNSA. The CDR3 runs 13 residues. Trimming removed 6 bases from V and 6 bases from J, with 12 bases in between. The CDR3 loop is CASSPRESQPQHF. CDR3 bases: TGTGCCAGCAGTCCCCGGGAGAGTCAGCCCCAGCATTTT.

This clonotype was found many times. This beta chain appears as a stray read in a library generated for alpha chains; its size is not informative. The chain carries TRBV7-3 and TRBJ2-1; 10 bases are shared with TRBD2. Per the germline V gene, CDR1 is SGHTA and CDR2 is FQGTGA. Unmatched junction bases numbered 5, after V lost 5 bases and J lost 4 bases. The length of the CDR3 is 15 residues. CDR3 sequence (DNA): TGTGCCAGCAGCCCAGCGGGGGGGCCGTACAATGAGCAGTTCTTC. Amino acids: CASSPAGGPYNEQFF. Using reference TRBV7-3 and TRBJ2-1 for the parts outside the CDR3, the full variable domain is GAGVSQTPSNKVTEKGKYVELRCDPISGHTALYWYRQSLGQGPEFLIYFQGTGAADDSGLPNDRFFAVRPEGSVSTLKIQRTERGDSAVYLCASSPAGGPYNEQFFGPGTRLTVL.

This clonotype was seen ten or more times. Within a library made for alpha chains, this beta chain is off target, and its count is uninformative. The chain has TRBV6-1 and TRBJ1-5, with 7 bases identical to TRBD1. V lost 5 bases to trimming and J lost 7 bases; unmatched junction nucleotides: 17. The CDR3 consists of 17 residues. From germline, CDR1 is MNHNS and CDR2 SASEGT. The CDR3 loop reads CASSRKMTGLAMQPQHF. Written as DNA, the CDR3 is TGTGCCAGCAGTCGGAAGATGACAGGGTTAGCGATGCAGCCCCAGCATTTT.

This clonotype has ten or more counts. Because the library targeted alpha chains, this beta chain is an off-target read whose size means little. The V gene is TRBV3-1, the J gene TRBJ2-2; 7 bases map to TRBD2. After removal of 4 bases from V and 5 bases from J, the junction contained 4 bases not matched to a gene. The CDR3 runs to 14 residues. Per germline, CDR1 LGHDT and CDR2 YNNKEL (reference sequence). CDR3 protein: CASSLRAGTGELFF. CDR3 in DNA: TGTGCCAGCAGCCTTAGAGCGGGGACCGGGGAGCTGTTTTTT.